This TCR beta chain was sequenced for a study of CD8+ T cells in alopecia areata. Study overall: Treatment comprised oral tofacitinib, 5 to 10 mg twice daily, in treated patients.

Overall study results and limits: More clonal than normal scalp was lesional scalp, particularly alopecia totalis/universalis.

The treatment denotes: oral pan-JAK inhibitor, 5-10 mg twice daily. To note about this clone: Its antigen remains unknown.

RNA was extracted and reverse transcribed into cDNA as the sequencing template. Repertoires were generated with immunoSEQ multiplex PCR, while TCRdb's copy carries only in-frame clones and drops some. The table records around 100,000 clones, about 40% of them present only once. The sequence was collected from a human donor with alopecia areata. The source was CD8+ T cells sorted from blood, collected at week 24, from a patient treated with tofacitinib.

The DNA for the CDR3 is TGTGCCAGCAGCGTAGCAAGGGGCCCGAACACCGGGGAGCTGTTTTTT. Its protein is CASSVARGPNTGELFF. V gene TRBV9 combines with J gene TRBJ2-2; maybe TRBD1 (5 bases). Trimming left V 0 bases short and J 0 bases short, with 9 bases between. Germline V gene data show CDR1 as SGDLS and CDR2 as YYNGEE. The CDR3 extends over 16 amino acids. Supplemented by reference TRBV9 and TRBJ2-2, the full variable domain reads DSGVTQTPKHLITATGQRVTLRCSPRSGDLSVYWYQQSLDQGLQFLIQYYNGEERAKGNILERFSAQQFPDLHSELNLSSLELGDSALYFCASSVARGPNTGELFFGEGSRLTVL.